This entry lists 4 T cell receptor beta chains sequenced from one sample in a study of Graves' ophthalmopathy and Graves' hyperthyroidism. For repertoire sequencing, the TCR beta CDR3 regions were amplified from RNA transcripts. HTBI primers served in a first-round RT-PCR, which a second-round multiplex PCR followed. TCRdb processed the multiplex PCR reads anew with MiXCR; each CDR3 protein has one entry. The table has 300,000 to 400,000 distinct CDR3 sequences, about a sixth seen once. The specimen was peripheral blood. Receptors were obtained from an adult woman with stable Graves' hyperthyroidism.

This clonotype has only a few counts. Mismatch with germline at one junction end may stem from a read error. The chain joins TRBV20-1 to TRBJ2-5, with a tentative D call TRBD1 (5 bases). CDR3 length equals 13 residues. Germline CDR1 DFQATT, CDR2 SNEGSKA (reference sequence). CDR3 in amino acids: CSARDQGAQTRYF. The CDR3 nucleotides read TGCAGTGCTAGAGATCAAGGGGCGCAGACCCGGTACTTC.

This clonotype was seen many times. The rearrangement joins TRBV5-4 to TRBJ1-2, with TRBD1 matching 7 bases. Germline V gene sequence: CDR1 SGHNT, CDR2 YYREEE (reference sequence). CDR3 length: 15 residues. After removal of 4 bases from V and 2 bases from J, the junction contained 8 bases not matched to a gene. The CDR3 DNA reads TGTGCCAGCAGCGGGACCGGGACAGACAACTATGGCTACACCTTC. As protein: CASSGTGTDNYGYTF. The whole variable domain, remainder taken from reference TRBV5-4 and TRBJ1-2, is ETGVTQSPTHLIKTRGQQVTLRCSSQSGHNTVSWYQQALGQGPQFIFQYYREEENGRGNFPPRFSGLQFPNYSSELNVNALELDDSALYLCASSGTGTDNYGYTFGSGTRLTVV.

This clonotype showed up many times. The V call is TRBV6-5, the J call TRBJ2-7; maybe TRBD1 (7 bases). This CDR3 contains 13 residues. Trimming stripped 9 bases from V and 7 bases from J, with 19 bases between. From germline, CDR1 is MNHEY and CDR2 SVGAGI. For the CDR3, the DNA is TGTGCCAGTCACCTCGACAGGGCGGGGGAGCAGTACTTC. This sequence encodes CASHLDRAGEQYF.

This clonotype occurred a few times. The chain joins TRBV7-9 to TRBJ1-6; TRBD1 is a possible D gene (5 bases). Germline V gives CDR1 SEHNR, CDR2 FQNEAQ (reference sequence). The CDR3 totals 13 residues. Trimming pared 0 bases from V and 12 bases from J, leaving 9 bases between. CDR3 protein: CASSLAGHRPLHF. The CDR3 DNA sequence: TGTGCCAGCAGCTTAGCGGGGCACCGACCCCTCCACTTT. The full variable domain, with the rest looked up from reference TRBV7-9 and TRBJ1-6, is DTGVSQNPRHKITKRGQNVTFRCDPISEHNRLYWYRQTLGQGPEFLTYFQNEAQLEKSRLLSDRFSAERPKGSFSTLEIQRTEQGDSAMYLCASSLAGHRPLHFGNGTRLTVT.